This T cell receptor beta chain is drawn from a study of OX40 agonist ivuxolimab in advanced cancers. Overall study context: Those treated in dose escalation had hepatocellular carcinoma, melanoma, renal cell cancer or head and neck cancer. Three patients, one with hepatocellular carcinoma and two with cutaneous melanoma, responded partially.

Details on this clone: Its antigen is currently unknown.

Germline assignment: CDR1 SGDLS and CDR2 YYNGEE. The CDR3 totals 16 residues. J gave up 3 bases and V 3 bases, and 9 bases lay outside the gene matches. Study-wide findings and caveats: Specificity for antigen went undetermined in the expanded peripheral T cells. There was clonal expansion of CD4+ and CD8+ blood T cells by week 6 at 0.1 to 3.0 mg/kg.

Profiling relied on immunoSEQ multiplex PCR, and the TCRdb table lists in-frame clones only, not all of them. The sample shows tens of thousands of clones, roughly 85% of them seen only once. The V and J genes are TRBV9 and TRBJ2-3, with TRBD1 matching over 8 bases. The sequence derives from an adult with an advanced solid tumor such as melanoma, head and neck, liver or kidney cancer. Sample: CD4+ or CD8+ T cells sorted from blood, taken in a trial of the OX40 agonist ivuxolimab. Here the CDR3 reads CASSASPGQATDTQYF. CDR3 in DNA: TGTGCCAGCAGCGCCTCCCCGGGACAGGCGACAGATACGCAGTATTTT.